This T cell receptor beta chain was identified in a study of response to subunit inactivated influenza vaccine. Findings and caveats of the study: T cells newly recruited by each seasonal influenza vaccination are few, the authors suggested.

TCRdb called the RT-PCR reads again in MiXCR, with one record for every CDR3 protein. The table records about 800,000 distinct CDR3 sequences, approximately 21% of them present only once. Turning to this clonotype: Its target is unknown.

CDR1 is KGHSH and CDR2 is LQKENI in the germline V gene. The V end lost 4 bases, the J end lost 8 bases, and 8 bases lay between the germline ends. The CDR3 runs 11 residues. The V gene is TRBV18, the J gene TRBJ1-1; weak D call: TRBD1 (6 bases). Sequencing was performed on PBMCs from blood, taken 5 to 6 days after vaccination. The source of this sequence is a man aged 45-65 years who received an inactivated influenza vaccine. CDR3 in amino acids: CASSLQGEAFF. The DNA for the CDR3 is TGTGCCAGCTCACTCCAGGGGGAAGCTTTCTTT. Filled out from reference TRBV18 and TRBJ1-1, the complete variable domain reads NAGVMQNPRHLVRRRGQEARLRCSPMKGHSHVYWYRQLPEEGLKFMVYLQKENIIDESGMPKERFSAEFPKEGPSILRIQQVVRGDSAAYFCASSLQGEAFFGQGTRLTVV.